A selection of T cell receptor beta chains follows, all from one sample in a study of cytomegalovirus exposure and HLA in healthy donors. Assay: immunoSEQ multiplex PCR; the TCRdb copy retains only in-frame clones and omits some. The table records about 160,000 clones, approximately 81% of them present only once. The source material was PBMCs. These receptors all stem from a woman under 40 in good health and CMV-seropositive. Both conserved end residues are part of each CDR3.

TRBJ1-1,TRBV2,CASRQGAGTEAFF
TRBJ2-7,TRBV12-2,CASRLPGEQYF
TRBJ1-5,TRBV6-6,CASSWRDGNQPQHF
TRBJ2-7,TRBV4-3,CASSQGGQAMGFYEQYF
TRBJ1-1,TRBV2,CASRSQGQGFVTEAFF
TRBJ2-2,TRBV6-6,CASSYKLAGVTGELFF
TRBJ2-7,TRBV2,CASSVSHLYEQYF
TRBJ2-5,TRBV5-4,CAIQQGGETQYF
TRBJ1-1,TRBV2,CASRLQIDTEAFF
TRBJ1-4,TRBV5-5,CASSRDRGRPRNEKLFF
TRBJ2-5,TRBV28,CASSHTYRRQYQETQYF
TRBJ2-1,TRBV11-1,CASSFSGGASYNEQFF
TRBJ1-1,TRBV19,CASSIFSTGQNTEAFF